This T cell receptor (beta chain) was documented in a study of T cell responses to AZD1222 COVID-19 vaccine. The assay was immunoSEQ multiplex PCR, and TCRdb's table has in-frame clones only and misses some. The data show roughly 150,000 clones, with roughly nine tenths seen just once and 5.5% to 8% held by the top ten. Regarding the study as a whole: Variant regions that are unmutated are reportedly the target of nearly half of spike-specific TCRs.

Points on this clone: Antigen specificity is unknown.

Trimming took off 5 bases at V and 2 bases at J, with 19 bases between the two ends. Germline CDR1 SEHNR, CDR2 FQNEAQ (reference sequence). This CDR3 contains 18 residues. The sequence came from an adult who had recovered from COVID-19. The rearrangement joins TRBV7-9 to TRBJ2-6; possibly TRBD1 for D (5 bases). The sequencing used peripheral blood, collected after recovery from COVID-19. The chain's CDR3 is CASSRPPGREAGANVLTF. The CDR3 bases are TGTGCCAGCAGCCGACCTCCAGGGCGCGAGGCTGGGGCCAACGTCCTGACTTTC.